The sequence of this T cell receptor beta chain was determined in a study of T-cell reconstitution after alpha-beta-depleted transplantation in children. As it was prepared, the TCRbeta library received unique molecular identifiers. Via MiXCR, TCRdb re-called the PCR reads, giving one row per CDR3 protein. The repertoire holds nearly 550,000 distinct CDR3 sequences, with about a sixth as singletons. V dropped 2 bases and J dropped 2 bases, with 11 bases sitting between them. Per the germline V gene, CDR1 is SGHTA and CDR2 is FQGNSA. The CDR3 sequence is 15 residues long. This chain links TRBV7-2 with TRBJ2-3; D call uncertain. The source of this sequence is a human donor who donated a stem cell graft to a child with acute lymphoblastic leukemia. Sample: PBMCs from the stem cell graft donor, taken from the stem cell graft. The CDR3 DNA reads TGTGCCAGCAGCTTATTGGTGACACCCACAGATACGCAGTATTTT. Residues: CASSLLVTPTDTQYF.